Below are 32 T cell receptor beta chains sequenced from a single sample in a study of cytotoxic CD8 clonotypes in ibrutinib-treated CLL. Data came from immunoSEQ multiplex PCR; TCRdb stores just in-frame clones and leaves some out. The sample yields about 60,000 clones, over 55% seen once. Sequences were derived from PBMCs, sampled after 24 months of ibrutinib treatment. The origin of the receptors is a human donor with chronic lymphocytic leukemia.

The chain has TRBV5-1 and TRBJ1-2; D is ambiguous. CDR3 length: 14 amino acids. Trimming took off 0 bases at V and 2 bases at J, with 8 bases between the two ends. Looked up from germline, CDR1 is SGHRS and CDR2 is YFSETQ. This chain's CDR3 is CASSLGGPNYGYTF. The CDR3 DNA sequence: TGCGCCAGCAGCTTGGGTGGGCCAAACTATGGCTACACCTTC.

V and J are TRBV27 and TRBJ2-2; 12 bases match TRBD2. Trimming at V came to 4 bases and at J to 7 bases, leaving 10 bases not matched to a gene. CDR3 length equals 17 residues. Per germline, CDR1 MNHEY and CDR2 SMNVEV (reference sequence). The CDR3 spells CASSSPRLAGVFGELFF. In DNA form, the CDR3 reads TGTGCCAGCAGTTCCCCGCGACTAGCGGGGGTTTTCGGGGAGCTGTTTTTT.

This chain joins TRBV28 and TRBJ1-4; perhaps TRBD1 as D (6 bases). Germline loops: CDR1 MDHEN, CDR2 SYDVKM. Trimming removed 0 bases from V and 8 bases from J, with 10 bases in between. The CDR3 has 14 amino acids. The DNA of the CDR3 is TGTGCCAGCAGTTTATGGGGGACACAAGAAAAACTGTTTTTT. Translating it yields CASSLWGTQEKLFF. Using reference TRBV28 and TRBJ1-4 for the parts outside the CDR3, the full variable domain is DVKVTQSSRYLVKRTGEKVFLECVQDMDHENMFWYRQDPGLGLRLIYFSYDVKMKEKGDIPEGYSVSREKKERFSLILESASTNQTSMYLCASSLWGTQEKLFFGSGTQLSVL.

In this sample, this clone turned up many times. This CDR3 reads CASSRGATPTGAGTQYF. In DNA form, the CDR3 reads TGTGCCAGTAGTCGGGGGGCCACCCCGACAGGCGCCGGGACCCAGTACTTC. The chain links TRBV19 to TRBJ2-5, with D possibly being TRBD2 (7 bases). Germline CDR1 is LNHDA and CDR2 is SQIVND (reference sequence). V lost 5 bases and J lost 7, with 26 bases in between. This CDR3 is 17 amino acids long.

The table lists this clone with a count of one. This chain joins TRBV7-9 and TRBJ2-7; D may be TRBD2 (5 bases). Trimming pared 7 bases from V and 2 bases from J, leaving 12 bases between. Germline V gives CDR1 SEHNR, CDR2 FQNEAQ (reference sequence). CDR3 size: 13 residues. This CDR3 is CASTDSAAYEQYF. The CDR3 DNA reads TGTGCCAGCACGGACTCAGCTGCCTACGAGCAGTACTTC.

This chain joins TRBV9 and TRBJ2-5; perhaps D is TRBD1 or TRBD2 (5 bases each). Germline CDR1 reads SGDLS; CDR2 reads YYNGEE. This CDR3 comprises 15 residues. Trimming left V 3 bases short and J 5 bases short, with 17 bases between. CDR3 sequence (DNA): TGTGCCAGCAGCGGAGCGGTTGGGGGTCGGGAGACCCAGTACTTC. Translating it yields CASSGAVGGRETQYF. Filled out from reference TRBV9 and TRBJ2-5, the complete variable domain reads DSGVTQTPKHLITATGQRVTLRCSPRSGDLSVYWYQQSLDQGLQFLIQYYNGEERAKGNILERFSAQQFPDLHSELNLSSLELGDSALYFCASSGAVGGRETQYFGPGTRLLVL.

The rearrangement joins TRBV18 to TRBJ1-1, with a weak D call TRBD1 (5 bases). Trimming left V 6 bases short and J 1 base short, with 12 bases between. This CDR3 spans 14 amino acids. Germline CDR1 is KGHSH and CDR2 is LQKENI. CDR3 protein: CASSEGRSNTEAFF. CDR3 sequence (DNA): TGTGCCAGCTCGGAGGGACGGTCGAACACTGAAGCTTTCTTT.

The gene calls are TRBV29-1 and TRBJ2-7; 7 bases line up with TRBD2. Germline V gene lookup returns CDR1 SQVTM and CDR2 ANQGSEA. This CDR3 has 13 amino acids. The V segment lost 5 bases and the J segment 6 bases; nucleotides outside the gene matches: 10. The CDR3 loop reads CSVQRGGSGEQYF. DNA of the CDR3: TGCAGCGTTCAACGGGGAGGGTCCGGCGAGCAGTACTTC.

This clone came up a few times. CDR3 DNA sequence: TGTGCCAGCAGTTTATGGGGGGGTGAGCAGTTCTTC. Its protein product is CASSLWGGEQFF. This rearrangement joins TRBV27 to TRBJ2-1; 7 positions agree with TRBD2. Trimming cost V 1 base and J 9 bases; bases outside gene matches: 0. Germline V gives CDR1 MNHEY, CDR2 SMNVEV (reference sequence). CDR3 size: 12 residues.

Written as DNA, the CDR3 is TGTGCCAGCAGTGAAAACGGGGGGGCCGAGACTGAAGCTTTCTTT. Translation: CASSENGGAETEAFF. This chain joins TRBV6-4 and TRBJ1-1; tentative D call: TRBD1 (6 bases). The V gene's germline CDR1 is MRHNA and CDR2 SNTAGT. Trimming shortened V by 3 bases and J by 5 bases, and 16 bases separated the two germline ends. The CDR3 totals 15 residues.

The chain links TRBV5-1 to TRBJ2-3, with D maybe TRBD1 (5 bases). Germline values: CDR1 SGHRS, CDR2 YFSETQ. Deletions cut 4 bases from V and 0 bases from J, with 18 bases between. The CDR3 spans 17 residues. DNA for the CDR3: TGCGCCAGCAGCCCTGGGCCGATAGGGGCTAGCACAGATACGCAGTATTTT. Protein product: CASSPGPIGASTDTQYF.

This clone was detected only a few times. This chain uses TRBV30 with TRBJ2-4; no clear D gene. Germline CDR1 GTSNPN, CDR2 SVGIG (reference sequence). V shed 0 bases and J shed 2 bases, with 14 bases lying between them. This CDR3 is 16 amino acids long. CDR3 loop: CAWSVPRVISKNIQYF. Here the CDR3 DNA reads TGTGCCTGGAGTGTACCCCGGGTAATTTCCAAAAACATTCAGTACTTC.

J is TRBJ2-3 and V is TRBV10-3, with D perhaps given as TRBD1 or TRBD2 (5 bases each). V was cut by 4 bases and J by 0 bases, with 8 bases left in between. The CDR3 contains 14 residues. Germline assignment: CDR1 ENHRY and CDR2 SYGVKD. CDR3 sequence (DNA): TGTGCCATCAGTGCGGGGCCTAGCACAGATACGCAGTATTTT. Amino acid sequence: CAISAGPSTDTQYF.

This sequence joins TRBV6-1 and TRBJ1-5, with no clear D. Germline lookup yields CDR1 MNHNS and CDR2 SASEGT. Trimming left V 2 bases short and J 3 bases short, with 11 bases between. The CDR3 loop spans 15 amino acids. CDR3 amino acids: CASSEYRRNNQPQHF. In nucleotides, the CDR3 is TGTGCCAGCAGTGAATACAGAAGGAACAATCAGCCCCAGCATTTT.

CDR3 bases: TGTGCCAGTAGACTACCGGAGGAGGCAGATACGCAGTATTTT. Protein product: CASRLPEEADTQYF. The chain employs TRBV19 and TRBJ2-3, with a weak D call TRBD2 (5 bases). Germline loops: CDR1 LNHDA, CDR2 SQIVND (reference sequence). V lost 6 bases and J 4 bases, leaving 14 bases between the germline ends. CDR3 size: 14 residues.

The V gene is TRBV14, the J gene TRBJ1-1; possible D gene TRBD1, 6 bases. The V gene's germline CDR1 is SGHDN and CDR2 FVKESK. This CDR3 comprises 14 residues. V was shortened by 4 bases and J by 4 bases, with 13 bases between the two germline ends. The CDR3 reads CASSPWGGRTEAFF. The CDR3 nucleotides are TGTGCCAGCAGCCCATGGGGGGGCCGCACTGAAGCTTTCTTT.

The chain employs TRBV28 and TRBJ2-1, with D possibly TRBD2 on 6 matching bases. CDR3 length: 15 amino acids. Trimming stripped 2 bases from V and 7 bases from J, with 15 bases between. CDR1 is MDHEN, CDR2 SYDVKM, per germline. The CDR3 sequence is CASSLGSGDKNEQFF. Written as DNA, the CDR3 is TGTGCCAGCAGTTTAGGATCGGGAGACAAGAATGAGCAGTTCTTC.

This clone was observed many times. The CDR3 DNA is TGTGCCAGCAGTTACCCCGTAGCGGGGGGGATGAATGAGCAGTTCTTC. It yields the protein CASSYPVAGGMNEQFF. This chain links TRBV6-5 with TRBJ2-1; 11 nucleotides match TRBD2. CDR1 is MNHEY and CDR2 is SVGAGI in the germline V gene. The junction had 7 bases not matched to a gene; V was cut back by 2 bases and J by 7 bases. The CDR3 spans 16 residues.

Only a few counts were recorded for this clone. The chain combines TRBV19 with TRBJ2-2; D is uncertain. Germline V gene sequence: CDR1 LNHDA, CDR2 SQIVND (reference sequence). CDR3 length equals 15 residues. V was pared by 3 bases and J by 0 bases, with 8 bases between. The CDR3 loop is CASSISGPNTGELFF. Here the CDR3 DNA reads TGTGCCAGTAGTATTTCTGGGCCGAACACCGGGGAGCTGTTTTTT.

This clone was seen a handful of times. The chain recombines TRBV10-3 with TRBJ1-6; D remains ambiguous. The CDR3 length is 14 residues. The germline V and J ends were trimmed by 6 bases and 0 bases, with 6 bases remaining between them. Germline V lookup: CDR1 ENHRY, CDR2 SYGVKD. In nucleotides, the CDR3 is TGTGCCATCAGGAGCTCCTCCTATAATTCACCCCTCCACTTT. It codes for CAIRSSSYNSPLHF.

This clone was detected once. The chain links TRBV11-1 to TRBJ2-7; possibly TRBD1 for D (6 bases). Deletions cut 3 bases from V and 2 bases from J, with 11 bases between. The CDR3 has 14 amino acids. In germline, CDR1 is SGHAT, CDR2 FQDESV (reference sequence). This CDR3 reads CASSLGTRPYEQYF. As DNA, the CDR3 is TGTGCCAGCAGCTTGGGGACACGGCCCTACGAGCAGTACTTC.

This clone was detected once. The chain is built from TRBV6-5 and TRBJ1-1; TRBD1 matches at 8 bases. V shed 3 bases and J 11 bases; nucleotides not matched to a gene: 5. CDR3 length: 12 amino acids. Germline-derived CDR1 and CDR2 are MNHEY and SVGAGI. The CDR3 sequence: CASSYPGGRAFF. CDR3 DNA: TGTGCCAGCAGTTATCCAGGGGGCAGGGCTTTCTTT.

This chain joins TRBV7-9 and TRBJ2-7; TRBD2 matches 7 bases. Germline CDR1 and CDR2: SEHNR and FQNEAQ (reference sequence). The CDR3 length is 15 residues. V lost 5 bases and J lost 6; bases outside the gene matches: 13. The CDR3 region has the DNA TGTGCCAGCAGCCCAGCGGGCCGGGGCGGGGGCGAGCAGTACGTC. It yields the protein CASSPAGRGGGEQYV.

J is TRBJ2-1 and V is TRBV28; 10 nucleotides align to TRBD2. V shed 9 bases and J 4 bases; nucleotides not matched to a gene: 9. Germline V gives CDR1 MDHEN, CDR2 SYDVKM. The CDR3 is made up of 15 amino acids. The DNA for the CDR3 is TGTGCCAGTGATGAGCGGGAGGGCCCTTACAATGAGCAGTTCTTC. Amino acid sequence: CASDEREGPYNEQFF.

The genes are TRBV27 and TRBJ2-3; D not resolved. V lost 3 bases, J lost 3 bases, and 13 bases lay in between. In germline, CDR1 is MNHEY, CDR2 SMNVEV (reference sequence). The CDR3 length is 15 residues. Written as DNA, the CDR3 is TGTGCCAGCAGTTTTTCAGGAGTAGGGACAGATACGCAGTATTTT. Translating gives CASSFSGVGTDTQYF.

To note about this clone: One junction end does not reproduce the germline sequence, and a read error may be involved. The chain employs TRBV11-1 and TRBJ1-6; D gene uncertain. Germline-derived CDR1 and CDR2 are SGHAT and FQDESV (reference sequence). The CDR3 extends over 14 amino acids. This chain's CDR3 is CASSLQNDNSLLHF. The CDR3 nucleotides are TGTGCCAGCAGCTTACAGAACGATAATTCACTCCTCCACTTT.

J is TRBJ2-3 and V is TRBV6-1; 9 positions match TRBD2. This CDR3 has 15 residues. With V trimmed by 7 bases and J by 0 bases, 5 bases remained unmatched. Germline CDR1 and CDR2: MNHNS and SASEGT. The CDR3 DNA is TGTGCCAGCACTCGACTAGCGGCTAGCACAGATACGCAGTATTTT. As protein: CASTRLAASTDTQYF.

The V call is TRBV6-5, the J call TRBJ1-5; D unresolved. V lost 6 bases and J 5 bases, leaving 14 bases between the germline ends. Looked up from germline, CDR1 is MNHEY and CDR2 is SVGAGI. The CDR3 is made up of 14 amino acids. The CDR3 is CASSSGQEDQPQHF. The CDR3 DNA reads TGTGCCAGCAGCTCCGGGCAAGAAGATCAGCCCCAGCATTTT.

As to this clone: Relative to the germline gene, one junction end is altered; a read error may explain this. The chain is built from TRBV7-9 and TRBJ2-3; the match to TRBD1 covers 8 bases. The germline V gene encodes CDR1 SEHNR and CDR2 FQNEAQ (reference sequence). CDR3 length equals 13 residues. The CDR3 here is CASSFKVTGAMDF. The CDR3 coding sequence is TGTGCCAGCAGCTTCAAAGTGACAGGGGCAATGGATTTT.

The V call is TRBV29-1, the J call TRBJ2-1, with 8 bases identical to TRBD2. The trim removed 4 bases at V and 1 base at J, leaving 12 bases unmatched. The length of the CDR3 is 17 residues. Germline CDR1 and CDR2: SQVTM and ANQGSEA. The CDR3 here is CSVVRLAGIWSYNEQFF. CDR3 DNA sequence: TGCAGCGTTGTGAGGCTAGCGGGCATATGGTCCTACAATGAGCAGTTCTTC.

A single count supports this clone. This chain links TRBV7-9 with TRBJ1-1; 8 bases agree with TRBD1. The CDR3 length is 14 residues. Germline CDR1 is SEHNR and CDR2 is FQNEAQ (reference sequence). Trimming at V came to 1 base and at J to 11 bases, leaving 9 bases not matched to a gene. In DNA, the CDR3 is TGTGCCAGCAGCTTAGGCAGGGGGCAAATCGCGGCTTTCTTT. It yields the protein CASSLGRGQIAAFF.

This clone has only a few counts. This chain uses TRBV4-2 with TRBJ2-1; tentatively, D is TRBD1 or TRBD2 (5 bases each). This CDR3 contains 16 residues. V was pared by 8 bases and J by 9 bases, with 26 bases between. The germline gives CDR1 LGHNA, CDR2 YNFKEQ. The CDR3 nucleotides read TGTGCCAGCCGGGACGTAGCACTGGGCCGTTTGGGTGAGCAGTTCTTC. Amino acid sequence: CASRDVALGRLGEQFF.